The 18 T cell receptor beta chains reported below all come from one sample, sequenced in a study of shared clonotypes between healthy human individuals. Clones were read by immunoSEQ multiplex PCR, and TCRdb kept only the in-frame ones, dropping some. The sample has millions of clones, about 95% seen once. The naive CD8 subset, CD45RO-negative cells positively selected for CCR7, excluded terminally differentiated effector memory CD45RA+ cells. The sequenced sample consisted of naive CD8+ T cells sorted from blood. The receptors shown here come from a man between 18 and 35 years old in good health.

On this clone: This specimen includes other DNA sequences encoding the same CDR3. The J gene is TRBJ2-1, the V gene TRBV7-8; 7 nucleotides align to TRBD2. With V trimmed by 0 bases and J by 4 bases, 3 bases remained unmatched. This CDR3 has 15 amino acids. The germline gives CDR1 SGHVS, CDR2 FQNEAQ. CDR3 DNA: TGTGCCAGCAGCTTAGCGAGCGGGGCGTACAATGAGCAGTTCTTC. It yields the protein CASSLASGAYNEQFF. The whole variable domain, remainder taken from reference TRBV7-8 and TRBJ2-1, is GAGVSQSPRYKVAKRGQDVALRCDPISGHVSLFWYQQALGQGPEFLTYFQNEAQLDKSGLPSDRFFAERPEGSVSTLKIQRTQQEDSAVYLCASSLASGAYNEQFFGPGTRLTVL.

The V call is TRBV19, the J call TRBJ2-7, with 8 bases identical to TRBD1. Looked up from germline, CDR1 is LNHDA and CDR2 is SQIVND (reference sequence). This CDR3 has 13 amino acids. Trimming took 6 bases from V and 7 from J; bases not matched to a gene: 8. The CDR3 DNA sequence: TGTGCCAGTAGCTCCGGGACAGGAGCTGAGCAGTACTTC. This translates into CASSSGTGAEQYF.

This sequence joins TRBV5-6 and TRBJ2-2, with 15 bases matching TRBD2. V was pared by 4 bases and J by 4 bases, with 5 bases of the junction left unmatched. CDR1 and CDR2 (germline): SGHDT, YYEEEE. The CDR3 spans 17 residues. The CDR3 is CASSPGLAGGSTGELFF. The CDR3, as DNA: TGTGCCAGCAGCCCGGGACTAGCGGGAGGTTCCACCGGGGAGCTGTTTTTT. The complete variable domain, with remaining parts taken from reference TRBV5-6 and TRBJ2-2, reads DAGVTQSPTHLIKTRGQQVTLRCSPKSGHDTVSWYQQALGQGPQFIFQYYEEEERQRGNFPDRFSGHQFPNYSSELNVNALLLGDSALYLCASSPGLAGGSTGELFFGEGSRLTVL.

The chain links TRBV5-6 to TRBJ2-7; TRBD2 might be the D (5 bases). Germline CDR1 is SGHDT and CDR2 is YYEEEE. The V end was cut by 4 bases, the J end by 6 bases, with 11 bases between. The CDR3 totals 12 residues. CDR3 loop: CASSQDFTEQYF. The DNA for the CDR3 is TGTGCCAGCAGCCAGGACTTCACCGAGCAGTACTTC.

The chain couples TRBV19 to TRBJ1-1; D is perhaps TRBD1 (6 bases). Germline V lookup: CDR1 LNHDA, CDR2 SQIVND (reference sequence). V lost 7 bases and J 0 bases, leaving 15 bases between the germline ends. CDR3 length: 15 amino acids. The CDR3 region is CASTPRGALNTEAFF. The CDR3 nucleotides read TGTGCCAGTACTCCTCGGGGGGCCCTGAACACTGAAGCTTTCTTT.

The chain couples TRBV19 to TRBJ2-1; 11 bases fit TRBD2. J gave up 9 bases and V 3 bases, and 1 base lay outside the gene matches. This CDR3 contains 13 residues. In germline, CDR1 is LNHDA, CDR2 SQIVND (reference sequence). The CDR3, as DNA: TGTGCCAGTAGTATGACTAGCGGGATTGAGCAGTTCTTC. This translates into CASSMTSGIEQFF.

This clone was counted a single time. The V and J genes are TRBV4-3 and TRBJ2-7; 12 bases match TRBD2. There are 15 residues in the CDR3. Germline CDR1 is LGHNA and CDR2 is YSLEER. The J segment lost 4 bases and the V segment lost 5 bases, leaving 6 bases of the junction unmatched. CDR3 DNA: TGCGCCAGCAGCGTGGGACTAGCGGGTGATTACGAGCAGTACTTC. It yields the protein CASSVGLAGDYEQYF.

The rearrangement links TRBV25-1 to TRBJ2-7; maybe TRBD2 (6 bases). Trimming cost V 1 base and J 5 bases, with 15 bases left between them. Germline CDR1 is MGHDK and CDR2 is SYGVNS. There are 15 residues in the CDR3. The CDR3 spells CASSELAEGFDEQYF. CDR3 DNA: TGTGCCAGCAGTGAATTGGCGGAGGGGTTCGACGAGCAGTACTTC.

J is TRBJ2-7 and V is TRBV27; 7 nucleotides align to TRBD1. The CDR3 covers 18 residues. V shed 5 bases, J shed 3 bases, and the junction held 19 bases outside the gene matches. The germline CDR1 and CDR2 sequences are MNHEY and SMNVEV (reference sequence). For the CDR3, the DNA is TGTGCCAGCAGTACGAATTACGAGACAGGGCCCACAGTCTACGAGCAGTACTTC. Amino acid sequence: CASSTNYETGPTVYEQYF.

This chain connects TRBV5-4 to TRBJ2-7; 7 bases line up with TRBD1. Germline V gene lookup returns CDR1 SGHNT and CDR2 YYREEE (reference sequence). With V trimmed by 4 bases and J by 5 bases, 9 bases remained unmatched. This CDR3 has 14 amino acids. The CDR3 region has the DNA TGTGCCAGCAGCCCACCTGACAGGGTCCACGAGCAGTACTTC. Translation gives CASSPPDRVHEQYF.

Turning to this clone: Other DNA variants within this sample encode the same CDR3. CDR3 region: CAAQTSGGATETQYF. In DNA, the CDR3 is TGTGCTGCACAGACTAGCGGGGGGGCTACCGAGACCCAGTACTTC. The chain recombines TRBV10-3 with TRBJ2-5; 14 nucleotides line up with TRBD2. Germline assignment: CDR1 ENHRY and CDR2 SYGVKD. The CDR3 consists of 15 residues.

The chain links TRBV9 to TRBJ1-4; D is unresolved. CDR1 is SGDLS, CDR2 YYNGEE, per germline. Deletions cut 2 bases from V and 3 bases from J, with 11 bases between. The CDR3 loop spans 15 amino acids. CDR3 sequence: CASSVPVRANEKLFF. CDR3 DNA: TGTGCCAGCAGCGTCCCAGTTAGGGCTAATGAAAAACTGTTTTTT. The entire variable domain, with the rest obtained from reference TRBV9 and TRBJ1-4, is as follows: DSGVTQTPKHLITATGQRVTLRCSPRSGDLSVYWYQQSLDQGLQFLIQYYNGEERAKGNILERFSAQQFPDLHSELNLSSLELGDSALYFCASSVPVRANEKLFFGSGTQLSVL.

The CDR3: CAIRVTGGTTNEKLFF. In nucleotides, the CDR3 is TGTGCTATCAGAGTGACGGGGGGGACAACTAATGAAAAACTGTTTTTT. V gene TRBV27 combines with J gene TRBJ1-4; tentatively, D is TRBD1 (5 bases). CDR1 and CDR2 (germline): MNHEY, SMNVEV (reference sequence). This CDR3 spans 16 amino acids.

Remarks on this clone: Other DNA sequences in the sample encode the same CDR3. V usage is TRBV6-5 and J usage is TRBJ2-1; TRBD2 is a possible D gene (5 bases). Trimming removed 2 bases from V and 7 bases from J, with 6 bases in between. Germline loops: CDR1 MNHEY, CDR2 SVGAGI. This CDR3 has 12 amino acids. CDR3 amino acids: CASSYEGNEQFF. In DNA form, the CDR3 reads TGTGCCAGCAGTTACGAGGGTAATGAGCAGTTCTTC.

This rearrangement joins TRBV28 to TRBJ2-1; D might be TRBD2 (5 bases). Germline V lookup: CDR1 MDHEN, CDR2 SYDVKM. V lost 6 bases to trimming and J lost 8 bases, with 14 bases between them. The CDR3 extends over 13 amino acids. For the CDR3, the DNA is TGTGCCAGCAGCTTGACTACAACGCATGAGCAGTTCTTC. Translating it yields CASSLTTTHEQFF.

The chain employs TRBV30 and TRBJ2-1; D remains ambiguous. V lost 0 bases and J 15 bases, leaving 12 bases between the germline ends. Germline CDR1 is GTSNPN and CDR2 is SVGIG (reference sequence). The CDR3 spans 11 residues. CDR3 amino acids: CAWSVSQAAFF. The CDR3 bases are TGTGCCTGGAGTGTAAGTCAGGCGGCGTTCTTC.

Note on this clone: Within the sample, other DNA sequences also encode this same CDR3. The V and J genes are TRBV29-1 and TRBJ1-1; D is undetermined. With 4 bases removed from V and 0 bases from J, the gap between germline ends came to 3 bases. Germline CDR1 reads SQVTM; CDR2 reads ANQGSEA. The CDR3 spans 11 residues. The DNA for the CDR3 is TGCAGCGTTGTTCTGAACACTGAAGCTTTCTTT. It yields the protein CSVVLNTEAFF.

The table lists this clone with a count of one. DNA of the CDR3: TGTGCCAGCATTAAGGCCCGGGGTTTCGCGACCGGACTGTTTTTT. Its translation is CASIKARGFATGLFF. V gene TRBV2 combines with J gene TRBJ1-4, with D uncertain. This CDR3 has 15 residues. The germline CDR1 and CDR2 sequences are SNHLY and FYNNEI. Trimming removed 7 bases at V and 13 bases at J, with 25 bases between.